The source of this T cell receptor beta chain is a study of sequential checkpoint blockade in melanoma. About the study: Each arm's sequence ended with maintenance nivolumab.

Here immunoSEQ multiplex PCR was the method, and the copy in TCRdb shows in-frame clones only, minus some. This sample carries tens of thousands of clones, roughly 73% of them seen once, and the ten largest clones take 22%. With 7 bases removed from V and 0 bases from J, the gap between germline ends came to 13 bases. The CDR3 length is 14 residues. Germline assignment: CDR1 SNHLY and CDR2 FYNNEI. Treatment here: randomized to nivolumab then ipilimumab (arm A) or the reverse (arm B). No patient had prior DNA-damaging chemotherapy. The receptor was isolated from a human donor with melanoma. V usage is TRBV2 and J usage is TRBJ2-7, with D perhaps TRBD1 (6 bases). Sequencing was performed on CD8+ T cells sorted from blood (inferred from file names), taken from a patient given nivolumab and ipilimumab in sequence. DNA of the CDR3: TGTGCCAGCATAGGACAGAAGAGCTCCTACGAGCAGTACTTC. Its protein product is CASIGQKSSYEQYF.